One sample yielded the 9 T cell receptor beta chains listed below, sequenced in a study of spatial heterogeneity in lung cancer. Study outcomes and limitations: It was found that expanded intratumoral alpha and beta TCR counts tracked tumor mutation counts.

The time point denotes: sample taken at primary tumor resection. Antigens for these TCRs are unknown. TCRdb called the 5' RACE reads again in MiXCR, with one record for every CDR3 protein. The table has some 97,000 distinct CDR3 sequences, 3.5% to 5% seen once. Sequenced here: lung tumor tissue, sampled at surgery. The source of these receptors is a male donor with early-stage non-small cell lung cancer.

This clonotype was found many times. The V and J genes are TRBV18 and TRBJ2-3; 8 bases line up with TRBD2. Germline lookup yields CDR1 KGHSH and CDR2 LQKENI. V shed 11 bases and J 2 bases; nucleotides not matched to a gene: 12. The CDR3 spans 15 residues. The CDR3 sequence is CASTQILADTDTQYF. The CDR3 DNA reads TGTGCCTCCACCCAAATACTAGCGGACACAGATACGCAGTATTTT.

This clonotype was detected many times. The rearrangement uses TRBV5-1 and TRBJ2-1; 9 nucleotides agree with TRBD2. The germline CDR1 and CDR2 sequences are SGHRS and YFSETQ. V was clipped by 0 bases and J by 9 bases; unmatched bases: 4. This CDR3 contains 14 residues. CDR3 in amino acids: CASSLELRGGEQFF. CDR3 nucleotide sequence: TGCGCCAGCAGCTTGGAACTGCGGGGGGGTGAGCAGTTCTTC.

There are many counts of this clonotype. The rearrangement uses TRBV2 and TRBJ1-2; the D is unclear. Deletions cut 2 bases from V and 5 bases from J, with 12 bases between. This CDR3 comprises 14 residues. Germline CDR1 and CDR2: SNHLY and FYNNEI. CDR3 amino acids: CASSELSDNYGYTF. The CDR3 bases are TGTGCCAGCAGTGAATTGTCAGACAATTATGGCTACACCTTC.

This clonotype was counted many times. The rearrangement joins TRBV12-3 or TRBV12-4 to TRBJ1-3; 7 bases agree with TRBD1. The CDR3 is 14 residues long. V lost 8 bases and J lost 0; bases outside the gene matches: 4. The CDR3 DNA reads as TGTGCCAGCGGTCGGGACAGCTCTGGAAACACCATATATTTT. Its translation: CASGRDSSGNTIYF.

This clonotype occurred many times. The chain has TRBV20-1 and TRBJ1-6; D may be TRBD1 (5 bases). The germline V gene encodes CDR1 DFQATT and CDR2 SNEGSKA (reference sequence). V was cut by 3 bases and J by 7 bases, with 13 bases left in between. The CDR3 has 14 residues. CDR3 coding DNA: TGCAGTGCTAGGCCAGGGACGATGAATTCACCCCTCCACTTT. It encodes CSARPGTMNSPLHF.

At least ten counts were recorded for this clonotype. The chain links TRBV2 to TRBJ1-6; tentative D call: TRBD1 (5 bases). CDR3 size: 14 residues. The germline gives CDR1 SNHLY, CDR2 FYNNEI. Trimming left V 6 bases short and J 7 bases short, with 13 bases between. CDR3 region: CASSRGSENSPLHF. The CDR3 nucleotides read TGTGCCAGCAGCCGGGGGAGCGAAAATTCACCCCTCCACTTT. Variable domain in full (rest from reference TRBV2 and TRBJ1-6): EPEVTQTPSHQVTQMGQEVILRCVPISNHLYFYWYRQILGQKVEFLVSFYNNEISEKSEIFDDQFSVERPDGSNFTLKIRSTKLEDSAMYFCASSRGSENSPLHFGNGTRLTVT.

This clonotype appeared many times. The genes are TRBV28 and TRBJ2-1; 8 bases line up with TRBD2. The germline V gene has CDR1 MDHEN and CDR2 SYDVKM. The V and J ends lost 5 bases and 5 bases, in that order; junction bases with no gene match: 11. This CDR3 is 16 amino acids long. The CDR3 spells CASSGVLLAANNEQFF. The CDR3 DNA is TGTGCCAGCAGTGGAGTACTACTAGCGGCTAACAATGAGCAGTTCTTC.

There are a few counts of this clonotype. V is TRBV4-1 and J is TRBJ2-2; D is ambiguous. Germline V gene sequence: CDR1 MGHRA, CDR2 YSYEKL. V was pared by 3 bases and J by 8 bases, with 16 bases between. The CDR3 spans 15 residues. This chain's CDR3 is CASSQAPATWGELFF. The CDR3, as DNA: TGCGCCAGCAGCCAGGCCCCCGCAACCTGGGGGGAGCTGTTTTTT.

This clonotype has a count of ten or more. V and J are TRBV11-2 and TRBJ2-2; 7 positions match TRBD1. Looked up from germline, CDR1 is SGHAT and CDR2 is FQNNGV. The CDR3 consists of 14 residues. With 4 bases clipped from V and 1 base from J, the junction kept 0 bases outside the gene matches. The DNA for the CDR3 is TGTGCCAGCAGCTGGGACAGGAACACCGGGGAGCTGTTTTTT. Translating gives CASSWDRNTGELFF. The variable domain in full, with the rest retrieved from reference TRBV11-2 and TRBJ2-2, is EAGVAQSPRYKIIEKRQSVAFWCNPISGHATLYWYQQILGQGPKLLIQFQNNGVVDDSQLPKDRFSAERLKGVDSTLKIQPAKLEDSAVYLCASSWDRNTGELFFGEGSRLTVL.